These T cell receptor beta chains were read from a single sample in a study of T cells after yellow fever vaccination. MiXCR, run by TCRdb on the 5' RACE reads, gives a single entry per CDR3 protein. The sample has about 500,000 distinct CDR3 sequences, 17% seen once; the top ten hold 17%. Here the sequenced sample was PBMCs, taken less than 6 days after the first yellow fever vaccination. Receptor source: a man aged 18 to 30 who received the YFV17D yellow fever vaccine. Both conserved end residues are part of each CDR3. D genes are given only for firm matches. Clone sizes are given selectively: once, few, many, or a class where the clone is expanded.

j_call: TRBJ1-2; v_call: TRBV12-3/TRBV12-4; d_call: TRBD1; clone_size: few; cdr3_nt: TGTGCCAGCATACAACAGGGGGCGGGCTATGGCTACACCTTC; cdr3_aa: CASIQQGAGYGYTF
j_call: TRBJ2-5; v_call: TRBV7-9; d_call: TRBD2; clone_size: few; cdr3_nt: TGTGCCAGCAGCTCCTCCTTAAGGCGGGGGGAAGAGACCCAGTACTTC; cdr3_aa: CASSSSLRRGEETQYF
j_call: TRBJ2-1; v_call: TRBV20-1; d_call: TRBD1; clone_size: -; cdr3_nt: TGCAGTGCTCTGGACAGGGTAGGTGATGAGCAGTTCTTC; cdr3_aa: CSALDRVGDEQFF
j_call: TRBJ2-5; v_call: TRBV18; d_call: -; clone_size: few; cdr3_nt: TGTGCCAGCTCACCCTCACTACCCCCAGAGACCCAGTACTTC; cdr3_aa: CASSPSLPPETQYF
j_call: TRBJ2-1; v_call: TRBV5-6; d_call: TRBD1; clone_size: many; cdr3_nt: TGTGCCAGCAGCAAGGGGACAGGGTTTACAAATGAGCAGTTCTTC; cdr3_aa: CASSKGTGFTNEQFF
j_call: TRBJ2-1; v_call: TRBV5-4; d_call: -; clone_size: few; cdr3_nt: TGTGCCAGCAGCAAAGTTGGGGTGACGGGGCAGTTCTTC; cdr3_aa: CASSKVGVTGQFF
j_call: TRBJ1-5; v_call: TRBV18; d_call: TRBD1; clone_size: few; cdr3_nt: TGTGCCAGCTCACCGGACAGGGGAGGACCGCCCCAGCATTTT; cdr3_aa: CASSPDRGGPPQHF
j_call: TRBJ1-2; v_call: TRBV4-1; d_call: -; clone_size: many; cdr3_nt: TGCGCCAGCAGCCAAGGGGGCCCAGGATTTTATGGCTACACCTTC; cdr3_aa: CASSQGGPGFYGYTF
j_call: TRBJ2-7; v_call: TRBV20-1; d_call: -; clone_size: -; cdr3_nt: TGCAGTGCTCTCCCTTGGGACGGTCCCTACGAGCAGTACTTC; cdr3_aa: CSALPWDGPYEQYF
j_call: TRBJ1-1; v_call: TRBV7-2; d_call: -; clone_size: many; cdr3_nt: TGTGCCAGCAGCTTCAGGGGCCCCACTGAAGCTTTCTTT; cdr3_aa: CASSFRGPTEAFF
j_call: TRBJ1-5; v_call: TRBV6-2/TRBV6-3; d_call: -; clone_size: -; cdr3_nt: TGTGCCAGCAGCAGGACGGCCAGCAATCAGCCCCAGCATTTT; cdr3_aa: CASSRTASNQPQHF
j_call: TRBJ2-2; v_call: TRBV5-1; d_call: -; clone_size: -; cdr3_nt: TGCGCCAGCAGCCCCAACAGGGCGAACACCGGGGAGCTGTTTTTT; cdr3_aa: CASSPNRANTGELFF
j_call: TRBJ2-2; v_call: TRBV7-9; d_call: TRBD2; clone_size: few; cdr3_nt: TGTGCCAGCAGCTTAACCGGGACTAGCGGTTCGACCGGGGAGCTGTTTTTT; cdr3_aa: CASSLTGTSGSTGELFF
j_call: TRBJ1-1; v_call: TRBV28; d_call: -; clone_size: -; cdr3_nt: TGTGCCAGCAGTTTTCTTAGGGAGAGGAACACTGAAGCTTTCTTT; cdr3_aa: CASSFLRERNTEAFF
j_call: TRBJ1-6; v_call: TRBV27; d_call: -; clone_size: few; cdr3_nt: TGTGCCAGCAGAGCCTGGACAAATGATAATTCACCCCTCCACTTT; cdr3_aa: CASRAWTNDNSPLHF